One sample yielded the 9 T cell receptor beta chains listed below, sequenced in a study of shared clonotypes between healthy human individuals (dated by TCRdb to 2020 to 2021). The protocol used for the library was the immunoSEQ multiplex PCR assay. The source is immuneACCESS, and TCRdb retained only in-frame sequences with V and J called. Part of the clones is not carried over; for the studies checked, unresolved V genes explain less than half of this, and the remainder is unexplained. This sample gives 2 million to 2.5 million clones in total; about 92% of them show up just once. The top ten hold more than 1.5% of the sample. For the CD8 naive samples, CD45RO-negative cells were positively selected for CCR7, yielding a CD45RA+CCR7+ population from which TemRA cells were excluded. Sample: naive CD8+ T cells from PBMCs. What the cell subset or site label conveys for this sample: CD45RA+CCR7+. These receptors all come from a man aged 18 to 30 in good health. Some clones in this sample may be carry-over from other donors' samples.

CDR3 DNA: TGTGCCAGCAGGACCCTCGGGGAGCTGTTTTTT. Residues: CASRTLGELFF. This sequence joins TRBV6-6 and TRBJ2-2; no definite D call. Germline CDR1 reads MNHNY; CDR2 reads SVGAGI (reference sequence). Trimming removed 6 bases at V and 7 bases at J, with 6 bases between. The CDR3 extends over 11 amino acids.

The chain has TRBV7-9 and TRBJ2-1; 10 bases match TRBD2. Germline values: CDR1 SEHNR, CDR2 FQNEAQ (reference sequence). The CDR3 length is 15 residues. The V and J ends lost 4 bases and 3 bases, in that order; junction bases with no gene match: 3. CDR3 bases: TGTGCCAGCAGCTCAACTAGCGGGAACTACAATGAGCAGTTCTTC. The encoded protein is CASSSTSGNYNEQFF.

The V gene is TRBV4-1, the J gene TRBJ2-7, with 7 bases identical to TRBD1. Germline CDR1 and CDR2: MGHRA and YSYEKL. This CDR3 region has 15 residues. V was pared by 1 base and J by 2 bases, with 5 bases of the junction left unmatched. In DNA, the CDR3 is TGCGCCAGCAGCCAAGCCGGACAGGCCACCTACGAGCAGTACTTC. Protein sequence: CASSQAGQATYEQYF.

This sequence joins TRBV7-9 and TRBJ2-7; D is undetermined. The CDR3 spans 12 residues. Per the germline V gene, CDR1 is SEHNR and CDR2 is FQNEAQ (reference sequence). Trimming removed 5 bases from V and 9 bases from J, with 14 bases in between. DNA for the CDR3: TGTGCCAGCAGCCCCTCGCCAGCCTGGCAGTACTTC. It is translated as CASSPSPAWQYF.

The chain has TRBV4-3 and TRBJ1-5, with D unresolved. With 0 bases removed from V and 4 bases from J, the gap between germline ends came to 7 bases. Germline V gene data show CDR1 as LGHNA and CDR2 as YSLEER. The CDR3 extends over 14 amino acids. CDR3 residues: CASSQDRFNQPQHF. CDR3 nucleotides: TGCGCCAGCAGCCAAGACAGATTTAATCAGCCCCAGCATTTT.

The V and J genes are TRBV18 and TRBJ1-5; TRBD1 is a possible D gene (6 bases). The CDR3 loop spans 13 amino acids. V was cut by 5 bases and J by 3 bases, with 8 bases left in between. Germline V CDR1 and CDR2: KGHSH, LQKENI. The CDR3 spells CASSVGANQPQHF. CDR3 coding DNA: TGTGCCAGCTCAGTGGGGGCCAATCAGCCCCAGCATTTT.

In regard to this clone: The same CDR3 arises from other DNA sequences in this sample as well. This rearrangement joins TRBV11-2 to TRBJ2-3; a weak D match, TRBD1 (5 bases). This CDR3 region has 14 residues. Trimming removed 1 base at V and 3 bases at J, with 8 bases between. Germline CDR1 reads SGHAT; CDR2 reads FQNNGV. The CDR3 loop reads CASSLVAGTDTQYF. In DNA, the CDR3 is TGTGCCAGCAGCTTAGTAGCAGGGACAGATACGCAGTATTTT. Filled out from reference TRBV11-2 and TRBJ2-3, the complete variable domain reads EAGVAQSPRYKIIEKRQSVAFWCNPISGHATLYWYQQILGQGPKLLIQFQNNGVVDDSQLPKDRFSAERLKGVDSTLKIQPAKLEDSAVYLCASSLVAGTDTQYFGPGTRLTVL.

The chain employs TRBV2 and TRBJ2-7, with D possibly being TRBD1 (7 bases). The CDR3 runs 14 residues. Trimming took 3 bases from V and 4 from J, leaving 13 bases between them. Germline-derived CDR1 and CDR2 are SNHLY and FYNNEI. For the CDR3, the DNA is TGTGCCAGCAGTGAGTGGAGGGGGCTGTACGAGCAGTACTTC. This translates into CASSEWRGLYEQYF. Complete variable domain (other parts from reference TRBV2 and TRBJ2-7): EPEVTQTPSHQVTQMGQEVILRCVPISNHLYFYWYRQILGQKVEFLVSFYNNEISEKSEIFDDQFSVERPDGSNFTLKIRSTKLEDSAMYFCASSEWRGLYEQYFGPGTRLTVT.

This rearrangement joins TRBV7-5 to TRBJ2-5; TRBD1 is taken as the D call from the table, unchecked against the DNA. TRBV7-5 represents a pseudogene. CDR3 length: 16 residues. CDR3 loop: CARSRRQGAFGETQYF. The DNA for the CDR3 is TGTGCCAGAAGCCGACGACAGGGGGCTTTTGGAGAGACCCAGTACTTC.